These 29 T cell receptor beta chains came from one sample sequenced in a study of somatic mutations in cytotoxic T cells in rheumatoid arthritis (dated 2017 in TCRdb). Library creation used the immunoSEQ multiplex PCR assay. Not all clones reach the TCRdb copy of this immuneACCESS table, which keeps in-frame sequences only. Checked studies attribute under half of the gap to unresolved V genes and leave the rest unexplained. The sample records some 19,000 clones, around 83% of which are singletons. The top ten constitute about 10% of the sample. The sequenced sample consisted of CD8+ T cells sorted from blood. The receptors here all came from a man aged 18-30 years with rheumatoid arthritis.

This clone is labeled medium-sized (0.01 to 0.1%). This rearrangement joins TRBV4-1 to TRBJ1-3, with TRBD1 as a possible D gene (5 bases). CDR1 is MGHRA and CDR2 is YSYEKL in the germline V gene. V was trimmed by 1 base and J by 3 bases, leaving 13 bases between them. This CDR3 comprises 16 residues. The CDR3 nucleotides are TGCGCCAGCAGCCAAGTCCCAGGGAGTCGTGGAAACACCATATATTTT. The encoded protein is CASSQVPGSRGNTIYF.

The V and J genes are TRBV27 and TRBJ2-2, with 10 bases that match TRBD2. The CDR3 is made up of 17 amino acids. The junction had 9 bases not matched to a gene; V was cut back by 5 bases and J by 3 bases. Germline CDR1 MNHEY, CDR2 SMNVEV (reference sequence). The CDR3 region has the DNA TGTGCCAGCAGTCCGTACAGCGGGGGGGCCGACACCGGGGAGCTGTTTTTT. This codes for CASSPYSGGADTGELFF.

This sequence joins TRBV6-4 and TRBJ1-2, with 7 bases that match TRBD1. The CDR3 has 15 amino acids. The V gene end was trimmed by 2 bases and the J gene end by 6 bases; junction bases not matched to a gene: 9. Per germline, CDR1 MRHNA and CDR2 SNTAGT. The CDR3 coding sequence is TGTGCCAGCAGTGACGTGGCAGGGGGAGCCGATGGCTACACCTTC. Translation gives CASSDVAGGADGYTF.

The chain combines TRBV6-6 with TRBJ1-2; D unclear. Germline V gives CDR1 MNHNY, CDR2 SVGAGI (reference sequence). This CDR3 is built from 16 residues. V gave up 0 bases and J gave up 7 bases, with 18 bases separating them. The CDR3 here is CASSYSMGGSGSGYTF. The DNA of the CDR3 is TGTGCCAGCAGTTACTCGATGGGTGGATCCGGGAGTGGCTACACCTTC.

This chain uses TRBV11-2 with TRBJ1-1; tentative D call: TRBD1 (5 bases). The germline V gene has CDR1 SGHAT and CDR2 FQNNGV. The CDR3 is 15 residues long. The V end lost 7 bases, the J end lost 0 bases, and 15 bases lay between the germline ends. The CDR3 loop is CASTLTVEMNTEAFF. CDR3 DNA sequence: TGTGCCAGCACCTTGACAGTAGAGATGAACACTGAAGCTTTCTTT. The variable domain in full, with the rest retrieved from reference TRBV11-2 and TRBJ1-1, is EAGVAQSPRYKIIEKRQSVAFWCNPISGHATLYWYQQILGQGPKLLIQFQNNGVVDDSQLPKDRFSAERLKGVDSTLKIQPAKLEDSAVYLCASTLTVEMNTEAFFGQGTRLTVV.

J is TRBJ2-1 and V is TRBV6-4; D possibly corresponds to TRBD2 (7 bases). V gave up 3 bases and J gave up 0 bases, with 12 bases separating them. CDR1 is MRHNA, CDR2 SNTAGT, per germline. The CDR3 contains 16 residues. The CDR3 DNA follows: TGTGCCAGCAGTGAACAGGGCGGGAGCTCCTACAATGAGCAGTTCTTC. The encoded protein is CASSEQGGSSYNEQFF.

The chain has TRBV6-5 and TRBJ1-6; D not resolved. CDR3 length: 13 residues. Germline CDR1 is MNHEY and CDR2 is SVGAGI. V was cut by 2 bases and J by 10 bases, with 9 bases left in between. CDR3 nucleotides: TGTGCCAGCAGTTACGGCAAACAGTCACCCCTCCACTTT. Its protein product is CASSYGKQSPLHF.

A note on this clone: A junction end diverges from the germline sequence, so it may reflect a read error. V is TRBV7-9 and J is TRBJ1-3; D possibly corresponds to TRBD1 (6 bases). This CDR3 is built from 14 residues. Per the germline V gene, CDR1 is SEHNR and CDR2 is FQNEAQ (reference sequence). The CDR3 sequence is CASSLGGSRNTIYF. CDR3 DNA sequence: TGTGCCAGCAGCCTTGGGGGCTCTCGAAACACCATATATTTT. The entire variable domain, with the rest obtained from reference TRBV7-9 and TRBJ1-3, is as follows: DTGVSQNPRHKITKRGQNVTFRCDPISEHNRLYWYRQTLGQGPEFLTYFQNEAQLEKSRLLSDRFSAERPKGSFSTLEIQRTEQGDSAMYLCASSLGGSRNTIYFGEGSWLTVV.

The J gene is TRBJ2-7, the V gene TRBV27, with TRBD1 matching 9 bases. This CDR3 region has 14 residues. V trimming: 4 bases; J trimming: 3 bases; junction bases outside the gene matches: 4. Germline CDR1 and CDR2: MNHEY and SMNVEV (reference sequence). This CDR3 is CASSYGTGYYEQYF. The CDR3, as DNA: TGTGCCAGCAGTTACGGGACAGGGTACTACGAGCAGTACTTC.

The chain couples TRBV4-2 to TRBJ1-6; D is undetermined. The CDR3 is 17 residues long. Germline V gene data show CDR1 as LGHNA and CDR2 as YNFKEQ. Trimming took 0 bases from V and 3 from J, leaving 12 bases between them. The CDR3 bases are TGTGCCAGCAGCCAAGATGAAAGTCCGGTCTATAATTCACCCCTCCACTTT. Translating it yields CASSQDESPVYNSPLHF.

This clone was seen once. The V gene is TRBV13, the J gene TRBJ1-6, with TRBD1 identical over 9 bases. Germline CDR1 PRHDT, CDR2 FYEKMQ (reference sequence). The length of the CDR3 is 14 residues. V gave up 5 bases and J gave up 7 bases; unmatched junction bases: 3. CDR3 in amino acids: CASSRTGENSPLHF. For the CDR3, the DNA is TGTGCCAGCAGCCGGACAGGGGAAAATTCACCCCTCCACTTT.

The rearrangement joins TRBV5-5 to TRBJ2-2; D call uncertain. Germline V gives CDR1 SGHKS, CDR2 YYEKEE (reference sequence). CDR3 size: 15 residues. V lost 3 bases and J 5 bases, leaving 14 bases between the germline ends. The CDR3 reads CASSSGPTFTGELFF. The DNA of the CDR3 is TGTGCCAGCAGCTCCGGGCCGACCTTTACCGGGGAGCTGTTTTTT.

The rearrangement links TRBV6-5 to TRBJ2-2; 9 bases align to TRBD2. The V gene end was trimmed by 5 bases and the J gene end by 6 bases; junction bases not matched to a gene: 7. CDR1 MNHEY and CDR2 SVGAGI come from the germline V gene. This CDR3 is built from 15 residues. DNA for the CDR3: TGTGCCAGCAGTCTGACTAGCGGTTTATCCGGGGAGCTGTTTTTT. Protein sequence: CASSLTSGLSGELFF.

The chain couples TRBV27 to TRBJ2-7, with D uncertain. The V gene's germline CDR1 is MNHEY and CDR2 SMNVEV (reference sequence). CDR3 length equals 14 residues. V was clipped by 2 bases and J by 0 bases, with 8 bases between them. The CDR3 is CASSLRLSSYEQYF. CDR3 DNA: TGTGCCAGCAGTTTAAGGTTAAGCTCCTACGAGCAGTACTTC.

CDR3 residues: CASSIQRQGARDEQFF. The CDR3 coding sequence is TGTGCCAGCAGTATCCAGCGACAGGGGGCGCGGGATGAGCAGTTCTTC. V and J are TRBV27 and TRBJ2-1, with 10 bases lining up with TRBD1. The CDR3 extends over 16 amino acids. J gave up 8 bases and V 5 bases, and 12 bases lay outside the gene matches. Germline V gene sequence: CDR1 MNHEY, CDR2 SMNVEV (reference sequence).

V gene TRBV7-3 combines with J gene TRBJ2-3; 12 positions match TRBD1. The germline V gene has CDR1 SGHTA and CDR2 FQGTGA. The CDR3 covers 17 residues. V lost 2 bases to trimming and J lost 4 bases; unmatched junction nucleotides: 7. This chain's CDR3 is CASSLYGTGGFSDTQYF. CDR3 nucleotides: TGTGCCAGCAGCTTATACGGGACAGGGGGCTTCTCAGATACGCAGTATTTT.

The V and J genes are TRBV5-1 and TRBJ1-4, with a weak D call TRBD1 (6 bases). V lost 0 bases, J lost 1 base, and 16 bases lay in between. In germline, CDR1 is SGHRS, CDR2 YFSETQ. This CDR3 region has 18 residues. CDR3 nucleotides: TGCGCCAGCAGCTTGGGATACGGGGGCGTGAGAACTAATGAAAAACTGTTTTTT. Protein product: CASSLGYGGVRTNEKLFF.

In its sample, this clone was seen a few times. At one end, the junction sequence differs from germline, possibly due to a read error. The chain uses TRBV6-5 and TRBJ2-5; D possibly matches TRBD1 or TRBD2 (5 bases each). The CDR3 consists of 11 residues. CDR1 and CDR2 from the germline V gene are MNHEY and SVGAGI. In DNA, the CDR3 is TGTGCCAGCGGGAATGGGGGAGTGATGGACTTC. It yields the protein CASGNGGVMDF.

The chain combines TRBV4-1 with TRBJ2-5; 13 nucleotides agree with TRBD2. The V and J ends lost 0 bases and 1 base, in that order; junction bases with no gene match: 5. Germline assignment: CDR1 MGHRA and CDR2 YSYEKL. The length of the CDR3 is 18 residues. The CDR3 here is CASSQDRGTSGVQETQYF. The DNA of the CDR3 is TGCGCCAGCAGCCAAGATCGGGGGACTAGCGGGGTCCAAGAGACCCAGTACTTC.

The chain employs TRBV4-1 and TRBJ1-5, with D possibly matching TRBD1 (6 bases). Germline V gene lookup returns CDR1 MGHRA and CDR2 YSYEKL. V lost 4 bases to trimming and J lost 2 bases, with 9 bases between them. The CDR3 covers 14 residues. The CDR3 DNA follows: TGCGCCAGCAGCCGAAGACAGGGCAATCAGCCCCAGCATTTT. Translating gives CASSRRQGNQPQHF.

This chain joins TRBV4-3 and TRBJ2-2; 8 bases align to TRBD1. The J segment lost 1 base and the V segment lost 3 bases, leaving 10 bases of the junction unmatched. There are 18 residues in the CDR3. Germline V gives CDR1 LGHNA, CDR2 YSLEER. CDR3 amino acids: CASSHNKLGTGNTGELFF. CDR3 bases: TGCGCCAGCAGCCACAACAAATTAGGGACAGGGAACACCGGGGAGCTGTTTTTT.

The chain employs TRBV28 and TRBJ2-1, with 8 bases matching TRBD2. The germline CDR1 and CDR2 sequences are MDHEN and SYDVKM. The CDR3 is made up of 17 amino acids. V was clipped by 6 bases and J by 2 bases; unmatched bases: 12. The CDR3 DNA sequence: TGTGCCAGCAGCCCCCTTACTAGCGGTGGAACCTACAATGAGCAGTTCTTC. Its translation is CASSPLTSGGTYNEQFF.

CDR3 in amino acids: CATSSPRDPSYEQYF. In nucleotides, the CDR3 is TGTGCCACCAGCTCACCCCGGGACCCTTCCTACGAGCAGTACTTC. The V gene is TRBV15, the J gene TRBJ2-7, with D perhaps TRBD1 or TRBD2 (5 bases each). The CDR3 contains 15 residues. Trimming shortened V by 5 bases and J by 1 base, and 15 bases separated the two germline ends. From germline, CDR1 is LNHNV and CDR2 YYDKDF (reference sequence).

The chain is built from TRBV29-1 and TRBJ2-7; possibly TRBD1 or TRBD2 for D (6 bases each). V was trimmed by 6 bases and J by 6 bases, leaving 18 bases between them. The CDR3 runs 13 residues. Germline-derived CDR1 and CDR2 are SQVTM and ANQGSEA. Written as DNA, the CDR3 is TGCAGCGTGTGGGGGCGGGGACCGGGCGAGCAGTACTTC. Translated: CSVWGRGPGEQYF.

This clone has just one count. The rearrangement joins TRBV28 to TRBJ1-5, with no clear D. Looked up from germline, CDR1 is MDHEN and CDR2 is SYDVKM. The CDR3 runs 15 residues. Trimming removed 3 bases from V and 5 bases from J, with 14 bases in between. The CDR3 DNA reads TGTGCCAGCAGTTTCTCCTCCGGCCCTCATCAGCCCCAGCATTTT. Protein product: CASSFSSGPHQPQHF.

The chain joins TRBV16 to TRBJ2-5, with 9 bases aligning to TRBD1. Germline assignment: CDR1 KGHSY and CDR2 FQNENV. The J segment lost 5 bases and the V segment lost 6 bases, leaving 16 bases of the junction unmatched. The CDR3 is made up of 17 amino acids. CDR3 in DNA: TGTGCCAGCAGTTTTTCCGGGAGGACAGGGGCGCGTGAGACCCAGTACTTC. Protein: CASSFSGRTGARETQYF.

The chain has TRBV4-1 and TRBJ2-7, with D hard to call. Germline-derived CDR1 and CDR2 are MGHRA and YSYEKL. The CDR3 contains 12 residues. The V and J ends lost 1 base and 7 bases respectively, with 8 bases between them. The CDR3 is CASSQVDGEQYF. The CDR3 nucleotides read TGCGCCAGCAGCCAAGTAGATGGTGAGCAGTACTTC.

The chain is built from TRBV7-9 and TRBJ2-6; D gene uncertain. The germline gives CDR1 SEHNR, CDR2 FQNEAQ (reference sequence). Between the trimmed V and J ends, which lost 5 bases and 1 base, there was a span of 12 bases. The length of the CDR3 is 16 residues. The CDR3 loop reads CASSQPKRSGANVLTF. CDR3 sequence (DNA): TGTGCCAGCAGCCAGCCGAAGAGGTCTGGGGCCAACGTCCTGACTTTC. Variable domain in full (rest from reference TRBV7-9 and TRBJ2-6): DTGVSQNPRHKITKRGQNVTFRCDPISEHNRLYWYRQTLGQGPEFLTYFQNEAQLEKSRLLSDRFSAERPKGSFSTLEIQRTEQGDSAMYLCASSQPKRSGANVLTFGAGSRLTVL.

The CDR3, as DNA: TGTGCCAGCAGCTTCCGAACAGGGTCTAGGGAGACCCAGTACTTC. Translated: CASSFRTGSRETQYF. V is TRBV11-1 and J is TRBJ2-5; D possibly corresponds to TRBD1 (6 bases). The CDR3 consists of 15 residues. The V and J ends lost 3 bases and 5 bases respectively, with 16 bases between them. Germline V gene sequence: CDR1 SGHAT, CDR2 FQDESV (reference sequence).